This T cell receptor (beta chain) was sequenced for a study of OX40 agonist ivuxolimab in advanced cancers. V was trimmed by 0 bases and J by 4 bases, leaving 15 bases between them. This CDR3 is built from 16 residues. Germline V gives CDR1 MGHRA, CDR2 YSYEKL. The repertoire was sequenced with immunoSEQ multiplex PCR; TCRdb's copy has only in-frame clones and lacks some. The sample has some 91,000 clones; around 87% are singletons. The receptor comes from an adult with an advanced solid tumor such as melanoma, head and neck, liver or kidney cancer. The chain employs TRBV4-1 and TRBJ1-2; D is ambiguous. Specimen: CD4+ or CD8+ T cells sorted from blood, collected in a trial of the OX40 agonist ivuxolimab. The CDR3 DNA sequence: TGCGCCAGCAGCCAAGATTCGGTCGGGGATTCCTATGGCTACACCTTC. Translating gives CASSQDSVGDSYGYTF.